Presented here are 8 T cell receptor beta chains from one specimen sequenced in a study of CD8 T cells in Susac syndrome. The RNA, about 0.45 to 1 ug, was put through reverse transcription using random hexamers. TCRdb reprocessed the immunoSEQ multiplex PCR reads with MiXCR, giving one entry per CDR3 protein. This sample has roughly 120,000 distinct CDR3 sequences, with around 96% found just once. The specimen was CD4+ T cells from PBMCs. The source of these receptors is a human donor in good health.

The chain carries TRBV18 and TRBJ2-1; 7 nucleotides align to TRBD2. V shed 0 bases, J shed 5 bases, and the junction held 4 bases outside the gene matches. There are 15 residues in the CDR3. Per the germline V gene, CDR1 is KGHSH and CDR2 is LQKENI. Here the CDR3 reads CASSPPSGIHNEQFF. For the CDR3, the DNA is TGTGCCAGCTCACCACCCAGCGGGATCCACAATGAGCAGTTCTTC.

This clonotype was picked up one time. The V call is TRBV4-3, the J call TRBJ2-6; no clear D gene. V dropped 0 bases and J dropped 0 bases, with 6 bases sitting between them. Germline V CDR1 and CDR2: LGHNA, YSLEER. This CDR3 contains 16 residues. DNA of the CDR3: TGCGCCAGCAGCCAAGAGGCGAGCTCTGGGGCCAACGTCCTGACTTTC. It specifies CASSQEASSGANVLTF.

The CDR3 protein is CASSVLTDTQYF. DNA of the CDR3: TGTGCCAGCAGCGTCCTCACAGATACGCAGTATTTT. The gene calls are TRBV7-9 and TRBJ2-3; D gene uncertain. CDR3 length: 12 residues. The V end lost 5 bases, the J end lost 2 bases, and 5 bases lay between the germline ends. From germline, CDR1 is SEHNR and CDR2 FQNEAQ (reference sequence).

The CDR3 DNA is TGTGCCAGCAGCAGGGACAGGGGTTCCCATGAGCAGTTCTTC. Translating gives CASSRDRGSHEQFF. This sequence joins TRBV7-9 and TRBJ2-1; the match to TRBD1 covers 10 bases. With V trimmed by 5 bases and J by 8 bases, 6 bases remained unmatched. Germline V gene data show CDR1 as SEHNR and CDR2 as FQNEAQ (reference sequence). The CDR3 is made up of 14 amino acids.

The chain is built from TRBV4-3 and TRBJ2-1; TRBD2 might be the D (6 bases). The CDR3 spans 15 residues. Trimming shortened V by 0 bases and J by 2 bases, and 8 bases separated the two germline ends. Germline loops: CDR1 LGHNA, CDR2 YSLEER. The CDR3 sequence is CASSQDRGAYNEQFF. CDR3 bases: TGCGCCAGCAGCCAAGATCGCGGGGCCTACAATGAGCAGTTCTTC.

The rearrangement links TRBV6-5 to TRBJ1-2, with 8 positions matching TRBD1. Germline CDR1 and CDR2: MNHEY and SVGAGI. V lost 7 bases, J lost 8 bases, and 9 bases stayed unmatched. The CDR3 has 13 amino acids. The CDR3, as DNA: TGTGCCAGCAAAGAGACAGGGGCGGAAGGCTACACCTTC. This encodes CASKETGAEGYTF.

CDR3 residues: CASSLSGQPNTEAFF. The CDR3 DNA follows: TGCGCCAGCAGCTTGAGTGGTCAGCCGAACACTGAAGCTTTCTTT. The chain has TRBV5-1 and TRBJ1-1, with D uncertain. The germline V gene encodes CDR1 SGHRS and CDR2 YFSETQ. The ends were cut back, 1 base at V and 1 base at J, with 11 bases in the middle. This CDR3 is built from 15 residues.

The rearrangement joins TRBV19 to TRBJ1-1; D remains unclear. The CDR3 runs to 15 residues. Per germline, CDR1 LNHDA and CDR2 SQIVND (reference sequence). V lost 4 bases, J lost 0 bases, and 12 bases lay in between. The CDR3 sequence: CASSTTRLMNTEAFF. In DNA form, the CDR3 reads TGTGCCAGTAGTACTACCCGACTGATGAACACTGAAGCTTTCTTT.